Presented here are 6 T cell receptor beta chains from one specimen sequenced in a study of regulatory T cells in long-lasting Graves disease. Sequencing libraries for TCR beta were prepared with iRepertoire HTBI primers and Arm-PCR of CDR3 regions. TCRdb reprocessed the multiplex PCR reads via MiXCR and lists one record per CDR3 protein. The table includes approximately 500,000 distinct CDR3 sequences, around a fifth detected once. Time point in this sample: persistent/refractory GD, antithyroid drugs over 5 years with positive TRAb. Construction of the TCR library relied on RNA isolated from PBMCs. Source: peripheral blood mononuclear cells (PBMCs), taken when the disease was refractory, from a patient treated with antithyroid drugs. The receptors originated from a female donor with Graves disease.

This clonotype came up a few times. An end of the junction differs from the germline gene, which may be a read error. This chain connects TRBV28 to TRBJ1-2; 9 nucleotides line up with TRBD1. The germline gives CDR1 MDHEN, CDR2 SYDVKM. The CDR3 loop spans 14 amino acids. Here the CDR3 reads CAGSLGTGSYGYTF. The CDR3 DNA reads TGTGCCGGCAGTCTCGGGACAGGGAGTTATGGCTACACCTTC.

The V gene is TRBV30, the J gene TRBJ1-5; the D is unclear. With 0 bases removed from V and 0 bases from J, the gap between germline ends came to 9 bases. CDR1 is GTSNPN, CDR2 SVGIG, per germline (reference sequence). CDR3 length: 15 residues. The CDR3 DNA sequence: TGTGCCTGGAGTGTCGACTCTTATAGCAATCAGCCCCAGCATTTT. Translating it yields CAWSVDSYSNQPQHF.

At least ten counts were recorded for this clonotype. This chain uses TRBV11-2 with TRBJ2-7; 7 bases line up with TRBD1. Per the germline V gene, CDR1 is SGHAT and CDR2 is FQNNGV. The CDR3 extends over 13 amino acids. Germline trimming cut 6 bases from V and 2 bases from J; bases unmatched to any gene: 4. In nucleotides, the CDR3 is TGTGCCAGCAGTTTGGACAGGACCTACGAGCAGTACTTC. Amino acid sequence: CASSLDRTYEQYF.

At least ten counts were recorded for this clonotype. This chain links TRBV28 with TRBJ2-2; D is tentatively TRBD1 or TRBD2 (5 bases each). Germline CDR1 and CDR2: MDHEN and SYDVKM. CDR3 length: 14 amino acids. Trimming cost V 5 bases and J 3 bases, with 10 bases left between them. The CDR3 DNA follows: TGTGCCAGCAGTGTAGGGACCCACACCGGGGAGCTGTTTTTT. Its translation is CASSVGTHTGELFF.

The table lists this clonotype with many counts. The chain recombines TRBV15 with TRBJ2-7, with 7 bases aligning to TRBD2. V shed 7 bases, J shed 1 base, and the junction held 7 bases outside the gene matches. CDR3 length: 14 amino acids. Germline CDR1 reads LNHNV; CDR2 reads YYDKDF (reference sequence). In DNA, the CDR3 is TGTGCCACCATGCTCGAGCGGGGATCCTACGAGCAGTACTTC. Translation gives CATMLERGSYEQYF.

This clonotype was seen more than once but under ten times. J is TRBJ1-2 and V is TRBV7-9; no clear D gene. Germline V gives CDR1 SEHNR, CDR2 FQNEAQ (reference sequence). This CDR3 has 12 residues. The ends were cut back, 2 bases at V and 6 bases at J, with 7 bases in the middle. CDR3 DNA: TGTGCCAGCAGCTTAATGACGGATGGCTACACCTTC. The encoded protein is CASSLMTDGYTF.